This TCR beta chain is from a study of T cell repertoires in ileal Crohn's disease. Overall study context: TCRB immunosequencing input was roughly 490 nanograms of biopsy DNA per sample.

A remark on this clone: Its antigen is unknown.

The method was immunoSEQ multiplex PCR; TCRdb's version includes in-frame clones alone and lacks a portion of them. The repertoire holds about 2,000 clones, with roughly 87% as singletons. Study outcomes and limitations: Compared with CD4 T cells, sorted CD8 cells carried more expanded clones. Endoscopic recurrence occurred in every patient whose clonality exceeded 26.8%.

This sample's time point: proximal margin of the surgical specimen (macroscopically non-inflamed). The source material was ileal tissue. The source of this sequence is an adult with Crohn's disease.

CDR3 loop: CASQMEAARRNNEQFF. DNA of the CDR3: TGTGCCAGCCAAATGGAAGCGGCCCGGAGGAACAATGAGCAGTTCTTC. V gene TRBV5-8 combines with J gene TRBJ2-1; D is perhaps TRBD2 (5 bases). Germline CDR1 and CDR2: SGHTS and YDEGEE. The V end lost 7 bases, the J end lost 5 bases, and 22 bases lay between the germline ends. This CDR3 comprises 16 residues.